This TCR beta chain was profiled in a study of response to subunit inactivated influenza vaccine. Points from the study as a whole: The authors put forward the suggestion that each seasonal influenza vaccination may bring in only a limited number of new T cells.

The ends lost 1 base at V and 0 bases at J; junction bases unmatched: 9. The V gene's germline CDR1 is SGDLS and CDR2 YYNGEE. The CDR3 has 20 residues. TCRdb ran MiXCR on the RT-PCR reads and lists one entry per CDR3 protein. The sample contains 490,000 or so distinct CDR3 sequences, around 8% of which appear only once. This clonotype was counted ten times or more. The antigen is not known. The material sequenced was PBMCs from blood, taken less than 30 months after vaccination. V and J are TRBV9 and TRBJ2-1, with 14 bases fitting TRBD2. This clonotype was obtained from a man in his fifties or sixties who received an inactivated influenza vaccine. The CDR3 DNA reads TGTGCCAGCAGCGTAAATCCGGGACTAGCGGGAGAGGGCTCCTACAATGAGCAGTTCTTC. It codes for CASSVNPGLAGEGSYNEQFF.